These T cell receptor beta chains were read from a single sample in a study of blood T cell repertoires in COVID-19. The table came from immunoSEQ multiplex PCR; TCRdb's copy has only in-frame clones and leaves some out. There are 120,000 to 150,000 clones in the sample; 80% to 85% occur only once, and roughly 34% lies in the top ten. Sample: peripheral blood. The receptors shown here come from a human donor in a cohort sampled during active COVID-19. The CDR3 runs from the conserved cysteine through the conserved F or W. Fields, in order: J gene, clone size, D gene, V gene, CDR3 length, CDR3 DNA, CDR3 protein. D genes are given only for firm matches. A row's size may be missing; if present it is once, few, many or a size class.

j_gene: TRBJ2-7; abundance: NA; d_gene: TRBD1; v_gene: TRBV29-1; len: 11; CDR3nt: TGCAGCGCCTTCTGGCGGGACAGGGTCTTCTTC; CDR3aa: CSAFWRDRVFF
j_gene: TRBJ2-5; abundance: once; d_gene: TRBD1; v_gene: TRBV11-2; len: 14; CDR3nt: TGTGCCAGCAGCCCCAGGGGGCGACAAGAGACCCAGTACTTC; CDR3aa: CASSPRGRQETQYF
j_gene: TRBJ2-1; abundance: NA; d_gene: NA; v_gene: TRBV5-1; len: 15; CDR3nt: TGCGCCAGCAGCCCCGGACGGGTAGGGGACAATGAGCAGTTCTTC; CDR3aa: CASSPGRVGDNEQFF
j_gene: TRBJ2-2; abundance: NA; d_gene: NA; v_gene: TRBV3-1/TRBV3-2; len: 12; CDR3nt: TGTGCCAGCAGCCCTTACACCGGGGAGCTGTTTTTT; CDR3aa: CASSPYTGELFF
j_gene: TRBJ1-1; abundance: NA; d_gene: NA; v_gene: TRBV7-2; len: 15; CDR3nt: TGTGCCAGCAGCTTAGGGGGGGGCGCGAACACTGAAGCTTTCTTT; CDR3aa: CASSLGGGANTEAFF
j_gene: TRBJ1-1; abundance: many; d_gene: NA; v_gene: TRBV27; len: 14; CDR3nt: TGTGCCAGCAGAACGACGGTTTCGGGCACTGAAGCTTTCTTT; CDR3aa: CASRTTVSGTEAFF
j_gene: TRBJ1-5; abundance: NA; d_gene: NA; v_gene: TRBV21-1; len: 16; CDR3nt: TGTGCCAGCAGCAGTCTCAGGGGGCGGAAGGATCAGCCCCAGCATTTT; CDR3aa: CASSSLRGRKDQPQHF
j_gene: TRBJ1-2; abundance: NA; d_gene: TRBD1; v_gene: TRBV7-9; len: 13; CDR3nt: TGTGCCAGCAGCTTATTACAGGGGCACGGCTACACCTTC; CDR3aa: CASSLLQGHGYTF
j_gene: TRBJ2-1; abundance: NA; d_gene: TRBD2; v_gene: TRBV27; len: 16; CDR3nt: TGTGCCAGCAGAAAACCGGGGACTAGCGGGTACAATGAGCAGTTCTTC; CDR3aa: CASRKPGTSGYNEQFF
j_gene: TRBJ1-4; abundance: NA; d_gene: NA; v_gene: TRBV6-5; len: 14; CDR3nt: TGTGCCAGCACTCCCGGACAGACTAATGAAAAACTGTTTTTT; CDR3aa: CASTPGQTNEKLFF
j_gene: TRBJ1-2; abundance: NA; d_gene: TRBD1; v_gene: TRBV6-5; len: 15; CDR3nt: TGTGCCAGCAGTTACTGGCGGGACAGCAACTATGGCTACACCTTC; CDR3aa: CASSYWRDSNYGYTF
j_gene: TRBJ1-3; abundance: NA; d_gene: NA; v_gene: TRBV12-3/TRBV12-4; len: 12; CDR3nt: TGTGCCAGCACCCAACACGGAAACACCATATATTTT; CDR3aa: CASTQHGNTIYF
j_gene: TRBJ1-2; abundance: NA; d_gene: TRBD1; v_gene: TRBV5-4; len: 16; CDR3nt: TGTGCCAGCAGCTCCGCTGACAGGGGGCTGGACTATGGCTACACCTTC; CDR3aa: CASSSADRGLDYGYTF
j_gene: TRBJ1-2; abundance: NA; d_gene: TRBD1; v_gene: TRBV27; len: 17; CDR3nt: TGTGCCAGCAGAGAGATTGGGACAGCAGGGAAAAACTATGGCTACACCTTC; CDR3aa: CASREIGTAGKNYGYTF
j_gene: TRBJ2-6; abundance: NA; d_gene: NA; v_gene: TRBV28; len: 15; CDR3nt: TGTGCCAGCAGTTTATCAGGTTCTGGGGCCAACGTCCTGACTTTC; CDR3aa: CASSLSGSGANVLTF
j_gene: TRBJ2-3; abundance: NA; d_gene: NA; v_gene: TRBV21-1; len: 13; CDR3nt: TGTGCCAGCCCTCCCTGGGCCCTAGATACGCAGTATTTT; CDR3aa: CASPPWALDTQYF
j_gene: TRBJ2-7; abundance: NA; d_gene: NA; v_gene: TRBV7-2; len: 14; CDR3nt: TGTGCCAGCAGCTTAAGTACAGGACCCTACGAGCAGTACTTC; CDR3aa: CASSLSTGPYEQYF
j_gene: TRBJ1-5; abundance: once; d_gene: NA; v_gene: TRBV10-2; len: 13; CDR3nt: TGCGCCAGCAGTGAGCAGTCCAATCAGCCCCAGCATTTT; CDR3aa: CASSEQSNQPQHF
j_gene: TRBJ1-1; abundance: NA; d_gene: TRBD1; v_gene: TRBV7-2; len: 16; CDR3nt: TGTGCCAGCAGCTTAGGGGACAGGGGATCGAACACTGAAGCTTTCTTT; CDR3aa: CASSLGDRGSNTEAFF
j_gene: TRBJ2-1; abundance: many; d_gene: NA; v_gene: TRBV11-2; len: 15; CDR3nt: TGTGCCAGCAGCTTAGAAGGAGGGTACGGGGGTGAGCAGTTCTTC; CDR3aa: CASSLEGGYGGEQFF
j_gene: TRBJ1-2; abundance: NA; d_gene: NA; v_gene: TRBV29-1; len: 12; CDR3nt: TGCAGCGTTGTCGCCAGCGACTATGGCTACACCTTC; CDR3aa: CSVVASDYGYTF
j_gene: TRBJ2-1; abundance: NA; d_gene: TRBD1; v_gene: TRBV9; len: 17; CDR3nt: TGTGCCAGCAGCGAGGGACAGGGGGCGCGGTCCTACAATGAGCAGTTCTTC; CDR3aa: CASSEGQGARSYNEQFF
j_gene: TRBJ1-5; abundance: NA; d_gene: TRBD1; v_gene: TRBV20-1; len: 14; CDR3nt: TGCAGTGCTAGTAGAGGGGGCTCGAGTCAGCCCCAGCATTTT; CDR3aa: CSASRGGSSQPQHF
j_gene: TRBJ1-1; abundance: NA; d_gene: TRBD1; v_gene: TRBV10-2; len: 14; CDR3nt: TGCGCCAGCAGGGGACAGGGTCGGAACACTGAAGCTTTCTTT; CDR3aa: CASRGQGRNTEAFF
j_gene: TRBJ2-5; abundance: NA; d_gene: TRBD2; v_gene: TRBV7-7; len: 15; CDR3nt: TGTGCTAGCAGCGCTGGGGCGGGGGGGCAAGAGACCCAGTACTTC; CDR3aa: CASSAGAGGQETQYF
j_gene: TRBJ2-6; abundance: NA; d_gene: TRBD1; v_gene: TRBV7-2; len: 18; CDR3nt: TGTGCCAGCAGCCCGTTGACAGGGGGCCCCTTGGGGGCCAACGTCCTGACTTTC; CDR3aa: CASSPLTGGPLGANVLTF
j_gene: TRBJ1-2; abundance: NA; d_gene: TRBD1; v_gene: TRBV3-1/TRBV3-2; len: 11; CDR3nt: TGTGCCACCAAGACAGGGAACGGCTACACCTTC; CDR3aa: CATKTGNGYTF
j_gene: TRBJ1-6; abundance: NA; d_gene: TRBD1; v_gene: TRBV5-1; len: 19; CDR3nt: TGCGCCAGCAGCTTAGACTCCCTGGGAGGACAGGGGTCGAAATCACCCCTCCACTTT; CDR3aa: CASSLDSLGGQGSKSPLHF
j_gene: TRBJ2-3; abundance: NA; d_gene: TRBD2; v_gene: TRBV5-1; len: 15; CDR3nt: TGCGCCAGCAGCTTGGAGCGGGGGGACACAGATACGCAGTATTTT; CDR3aa: CASSLERGDTDTQYF
j_gene: TRBJ2-1; abundance: few; d_gene: NA; v_gene: TRBV5-8; len: 15; CDR3nt: TGTGCCAGCAGCGCCCCCGGACAGCTCGGCAATGAGCAGTTCTTC; CDR3aa: CASSAPGQLGNEQFF
j_gene: TRBJ2-7; abundance: NA; d_gene: NA; v_gene: TRBV7-2; len: 15; CDR3nt: TGTGCCAGCAGCCCTAGAGTAGGACAGCAGTACGAGCAGTACTTC; CDR3aa: CASSPRVGQQYEQYF
j_gene: TRBJ1-3; abundance: NA; d_gene: TRBD1; v_gene: TRBV7-9; len: 16; CDR3nt: TGTGCCAGCAGCTTATCACAGGGGGCGCGTGGAAACACCATATATTTT; CDR3aa: CASSLSQGARGNTIYF
j_gene: TRBJ2-6; abundance: once; d_gene: TRBD2; v_gene: TRBV6-2/TRBV6-3; len: 19; CDR3nt: TGTGCCAGCAGTTACTCGACCAGCGGGGGGTTTTCTGGGGCCAACGTCCTGACTTTC; CDR3aa: CASSYSTSGGFSGANVLTF